These 26 T cell receptor beta chains share one sample of origin, sequenced in a study of blood T cells in healthy people across ages. Through a sample-barcoded 5' primer and a J-beta primer mix, a second PCR was run for about 7 to 12 cycles. One entry per CDR3 protein results from TCRdb running MiXCR on the 5' RACE reads. The table records just under 750,000 distinct CDR3 sequences, 22% of them present only once. Input material: blood. The receptors stem from a man between 65 and 85 years old in good health.

This clonotype appeared a few times. The chain uses TRBV29-1 and TRBJ2-3; D possibly matches TRBD1 or TRBD2 (7 bases each). The CDR3 spans 15 residues. V lost 4 bases, J lost 2 bases, and 16 bases lay in between. CDR1 and CDR2 from the germline V gene are SQVTM and ANQGSEA. The chain's CDR3 is CSVGRAGGATDTQYF. The CDR3 DNA is TGCAGCGTTGGAAGGGCAGGGGGGGCCACAGATACGCAGTATTTT.

The rearrangement links TRBV11-3 to TRBJ2-2; TRBD2 might be the D (6 bases). The germline V and J ends were trimmed by 1 base and 4 bases, with 13 bases remaining between them. The length of the CDR3 is 16 residues. CDR1 and CDR2 (germline): SGHNT, YENEEA. As DNA, the CDR3 is TGTGCCAGCAGCTTAGTCTCCGGGCGGGGCACCGGGGAGCTGTTTTTT. Its translation: CASSLVSGRGTGELFF.

This chain links TRBV20-1 with TRBJ2-2, with D perhaps assigned TRBD1 or TRBD2 (7 bases each). The length of the CDR3 is 18 residues. CDR1 and CDR2 (germline): DFQATT, SNEGSKA (reference sequence). V was pared by 5 bases and J by 1 base, with 23 bases between. The CDR3 DNA reads TGCAGTGCTCAAGAGACAGTGGCCAGGGGGGGGAACACCGGGGAGCTGTTTTTT. It translates to CSAQETVARGGNTGELFF.

This clonotype was detected many times. This chain joins TRBV5-1 and TRBJ1-1, with D possibly TRBD1 on 6 matching bases. CDR1 is SGHRS and CDR2 is YFSETQ in the germline V gene. Trimming shortened V by 4 bases and J by 3 bases, and 10 bases separated the two germline ends. The CDR3 has 13 amino acids. In DNA, the CDR3 is TGCGCCAGCAGCAGGACAGCAGACACTGAAGCTTTCTTT. This translates into CASSRTADTEAFF.

This clonotype was seen a few times. The CDR3 protein is CASSPGTSDETQYF. The CDR3 bases are TGCGCCAGCAGCCCTGGGACTAGCGACGAGACCCAGTACTTC. The chain uses TRBV5-1 and TRBJ2-5, with 10 bases lining up with TRBD2. This CDR3 has 14 residues. V lost 4 bases and J lost 5; bases outside the gene matches: 5. Germline values: CDR1 SGHRS, CDR2 YFSETQ.

The chain couples TRBV29-1 to TRBJ2-1; TRBD1 agrees at 8 bases. The germline gives CDR1 SQVTM, CDR2 ANQGSEA. Germline trimming cut 3 bases from V and 3 bases from J; bases unmatched to any gene: 1. The CDR3 has 13 amino acids. The CDR3 is CSVDTGGYNEQFF. The CDR3 DNA sequence: TGCAGCGTTGACACAGGGGGCTACAATGAGCAGTTCTTC.

The chain carries TRBV28 and TRBJ2-2; D unclear. Germline lookup yields CDR1 MDHEN and CDR2 SYDVKM. The ends were cut back, 8 bases at V and 3 bases at J, with 10 bases in the middle. The CDR3 has 13 amino acids. CDR3 bases: TGTGCCAGCTGTCCCGCCGACACCGGGGAGCTGTTTTTT. It specifies CASCPADTGELFF. The full variable domain, with the rest looked up from reference TRBV28 and TRBJ2-2, is DVKVTQSSRYLVKRTGEKVFLECVQDMDHENMFWYRQDPGLGLRLIYFSYDVKMKEKGDIPEGYSVSREKKERFSLILESASTNQTSMYLCASCPADTGELFFGEGSRLTVL.

The chain has TRBV11-2 and TRBJ1-2, with D possibly being TRBD1 (5 bases). The CDR3 has 16 amino acids. The germline CDR1 and CDR2 sequences are SGHAT and FQNNGV. V shed 4 bases and J shed 7 bases, with 22 bases lying between them. For the CDR3, the DNA is TGTGCCAGCAGCTGGGGAGCAGGGTTTATGTTTGGTGGCTACACCTTC. Protein product: CASSWGAGFMFGGYTF.

The chain links TRBV2 to TRBJ1-1; 8 positions agree with TRBD1. Germline V CDR1 and CDR2: SNHLY, FYNNEI. The CDR3 spans 12 residues. V shed 8 bases and J 8 bases; nucleotides not matched to a gene: 7. DNA of the CDR3: TGTGCCAGCGAAGGGACAGGCGACGAAGCTTTCTTT. This codes for CASEGTGDEAFF.

This clonotype was seen more than once but under ten times. The J gene is TRBJ1-3, the V gene TRBV7-7; D might be TRBD1 (5 bases). This CDR3 is built from 17 residues. Looked up from germline, CDR1 is SSHAT and CDR2 is FNYEAQ (reference sequence). V lost 2 bases to trimming and J lost 0 bases, with 14 bases between them. CDR3 coding DNA: TGTGCCAGCAGCTTAAGTTGGGGACCGACCTCTGGAAACACCATATATTTT. Encoded protein: CASSLSWGPTSGNTIYF.

This clonotype was recorded a few times. V and J are TRBV29-1 and TRBJ2-1; TRBD2 is a possible D gene (6 bases). The CDR3 runs 13 residues. Trimming stripped 2 bases from V and 10 bases from J, with 15 bases between. The germline V gene encodes CDR1 SQVTM and CDR2 ANQGSEA. The CDR3 DNA reads as TGCAGCGTTGAAAGGGCCCAGGCGGGGGAGCAGTTCTTC. Translated: CSVERAQAGEQFF.

The chain carries TRBV24-1 and TRBJ2-1; D gene ambiguous. The CDR3 has 15 amino acids. CDR1 KGHDR and CDR2 SFDVKD come from the germline V gene. Trimming stripped 5 bases from V and 0 bases from J, with 10 bases between. The CDR3 DNA follows: TGTGCCACCAGTGCTGTCCAAAGCTCCTACAATGAGCAGTTCTTC. Its translation is CATSAVQSSYNEQFF.

The table lists this clonotype with a few counts. V and J are TRBV12-3 or TRBV12-4 and TRBJ2-1, with 13 bases lining up with TRBD2. Unmatched junction bases numbered 11, after V lost 6 bases and J lost 6 bases. CDR3 length equals 17 residues. In DNA form, the CDR3 reads TGTGCCAGCAGCGCACGACTAGCGGGGGGCCGGGGCAATGAGCAGTTCTTC. Protein sequence: CASSARLAGGRGNEQFF.

About this clonotype: A read error may account for a junction end that differs from germline. For the CDR3, the DNA is TGTTCCAGCAGCTTTACAGAGACCCAGTACTTC. This encodes CSSSFTETQYF. The V call is TRBV7-2, the J call TRBJ2-5; D remains ambiguous. The CDR3 runs to 11 residues. Germline V gene sequence: CDR1 SGHTA, CDR2 FQGNSA.

The V call is TRBV20-1, the J call TRBJ1-3; unclear D gene. Germline-derived CDR1 and CDR2 are DFQATT and SNEGSKA (reference sequence). The CDR3 is made up of 14 amino acids. Trimming left V 0 bases short and J 0 bases short, with 6 bases between. The CDR3 coding sequence is TGCAGTGCTAGAGAGGCTAGCTCTGGAAACACCATATATTTT. Encoded protein: CSAREASSGNTIYF.

The chain recombines TRBV6-4 with TRBJ2-1; 13 bases are shared with TRBD2. There are 16 residues in the CDR3. Germline-derived CDR1 and CDR2 are MRHNA and SNTAGT. J gave up 2 bases and V 3 bases, and 1 base lay outside the gene matches. In DNA, the CDR3 is TGTGCCAGCAGTGAGACTAGCGGGGGGACCTACAATGAGCAGTTCTTC. Encoded protein: CASSETSGGTYNEQFF.

This sequence joins TRBV7-2 and TRBJ2-5; D unclear. V dropped 5 bases and J dropped 5 bases, with 12 bases sitting between them. Per the germline V gene, CDR1 is SGHTA and CDR2 is FQGNSA. The CDR3 sequence is 13 residues long. The CDR3 here is CASSLTRKETQYF. The CDR3 bases are TGTGCCAGCAGCCTAACAAGGAAGGAGACCCAGTACTTC.

This clonotype was detected a few times. V gene TRBV12-3 or TRBV12-4 combines with J gene TRBJ2-1, with D tentatively TRBD2 (5 bases). The CDR3 length is 17 residues. V gave up 6 bases and J gave up 0 bases, with 18 bases separating them. The CDR3 region is CASRTTTTPSSYNEQFF. DNA for the CDR3: TGTGCCAGCAGGACTACCACAACCCCGAGCTCCTACAATGAGCAGTTCTTC.

The chain combines TRBV7-2 with TRBJ2-1; D is perhaps TRBD2 (5 bases). Germline CDR1 and CDR2: SGHTA and FQGNSA. The V end lost 4 bases, the J end lost 5 bases, and 15 bases lay between the germline ends. The CDR3 loop spans 15 amino acids. The CDR3 region has the DNA TGTGCCAGCAGCTCAGAAGCGGCTAAAAACAATGAGCAGTTCTTC. Its translation is CASSSEAAKNNEQFF.

This clonotype was detected many times. This chain uses TRBV28 with TRBJ2-3; D call uncertain. The V end lost 2 bases, the J end lost 7 bases, and 4 bases lay between the germline ends. This CDR3 is built from 11 residues. From germline, CDR1 is MDHEN and CDR2 SYDVKM. The CDR3, as DNA: TGTGCCAGCAGTTTAAGGTATACGCAGTATTTT. Protein: CASSLRYTQYF.

V is TRBV5-1 and J is TRBJ1-4; 8 bases are a match to TRBD1. The CDR3 has 15 residues. Germline V gene data show CDR1 as SGHRS and CDR2 as YFSETQ. The V segment lost 0 bases and the J segment 8 bases; nucleotides outside the gene matches: 6. CDR3: CASSLEQGDGEKLFF. CDR3 in DNA: TGCGCCAGCAGCTTGGAACAGGGGGATGGAGAAAAACTGTTTTTT. The full variable domain, in which reference TRBV5-1 and TRBJ1-4 provide the parts outside the CDR3, is KAGVTQTPRYLIKTRGQQVTLSCSPISGHRSVSWYQQTPGQGLQFLFEYFSETQRNKGNFPGRFSGRQFSNSRSEMNVSTLELGDSALYLCASSLEQGDGEKLFFGSGTQLSVL.

A few counts support this clonotype. The CDR3 loop is CASSLFGREGGDEQFF. CDR3 nucleotides: TGTGCCAGCAGTTTATTTGGGCGGGAAGGAGGAGATGAGCAGTTCTTC. This chain joins TRBV28 and TRBJ2-1, with D perhaps TRBD2 (6 bases). The ends were cut back, 1 base at V and 8 bases at J, with 18 bases in the middle. The CDR3 length is 16 residues. Germline V gene data show CDR1 as MDHEN and CDR2 as SYDVKM.

This clonotype was picked up a small number of times. The CDR3 here is CASSSRPSNYGYTF. DNA of the CDR3: TGTGCCAGCAGCTCCCGCCCGTCTAACTATGGCTACACCTTC. The chain combines TRBV28 with TRBJ1-2; D is unclear. The length of the CDR3 is 14 residues. V was pared by 6 bases and J by 0 bases, with 11 bases between. Germline loops: CDR1 MDHEN, CDR2 SYDVKM.

This chain joins TRBV15 and TRBJ2-4; 7 bases are shared with TRBD1. V shed 5 bases and J 7 bases; nucleotides not matched to a gene: 14. Germline CDR1 reads LNHNV; CDR2 reads YYDKDF (reference sequence). The CDR3 length is 16 residues. The chain's CDR3 is CATSPGQSWVGNIQYF. The CDR3 coding sequence is TGTGCCACCAGCCCGGGACAGAGTTGGGTCGGGAACATTCAGTACTTC.

The chain links TRBV11-1 to TRBJ1-1; the D is unclear. The germline CDR1 and CDR2 sequences are SGHAT and FQDESV (reference sequence). The CDR3 totals 11 residues. The ends were cut back, 4 bases at V and 7 bases at J, with 7 bases in the middle. This CDR3 is CASSSAGEAFF. Here the CDR3 DNA reads TGTGCCAGCAGCTCCGCAGGTGAAGCTTTCTTT.

This clonotype occurred a few times. The V gene is TRBV6-6, the J gene TRBJ2-1; D not certain. Germline V gene lookup returns CDR1 MNHNY and CDR2 SVGAGI (reference sequence). The V gene lost 6 bases and the J gene lost 5 bases, with 11 bases spanning the gap. This CDR3 is 13 amino acids long. DNA for the CDR3: TGTGCCAGCAGCACGTTCCTGAACAATGAGCAGTTCTTC. Protein: CASSTFLNNEQFF.